These 20 T cell receptor beta chains were sequenced from one sample in a study of T-cell reconstitution after alpha-beta-depleted transplantation in children. Unique molecular identifiers were incorporated during preparation of the TCRbeta library. TCRdb called the PCR reads again in MiXCR, with one record for every CDR3 protein. The sample carries about 200,000 distinct CDR3 sequences, roughly 6.3% recorded once. Sequences were derived from PBMCs, sampled before TCRalphabeta/CD19-depleted stem cell transplant. Receptors were obtained from a girl under three years old with combined immunodeficiency, due to receive a stem cell transplant.

This clonotype showed up many times. The J gene is TRBJ2-7, the V gene TRBV4-2; D remains unclear. CDR3 length equals 12 residues. Germline V gives CDR1 LGHNA, CDR2 YNFKEQ. Trimming shortened V by 0 bases and J by 2 bases, and 2 bases separated the two germline ends. In DNA form, the CDR3 reads TGTGCCAGCAGCCAAGATACCTACGAGCAGTACTTC. Its translation is CASSQDTYEQYF.

In its sample, this clonotype was seen many times. The rearrangement joins TRBV13 to TRBJ2-1; perhaps TRBD2 as D (7 bases). The length of the CDR3 is 17 residues. Germline CDR1 and CDR2: PRHDT and FYEKMQ (reference sequence). Trimming left V 3 bases short and J 4 bases short, with 19 bases between. The CDR3 coding sequence is TGTGCCAGCAGCTTTCCGGGGGAGGGGACAAAATACAATGAGCAGTTCTTC. Translation: CASSFPGEGTKYNEQFF.

This clonotype was picked up many times. V gene TRBV11-2 combines with J gene TRBJ2-1; D may be TRBD1 (6 bases). CDR1 SGHAT and CDR2 FQNNGV come from the germline V gene. This CDR3 is built from 15 residues. Trimming shortened V by 5 bases and J by 4 bases, and 15 bases separated the two germline ends. CDR3 region: CASSTNREGYNEQFF. The CDR3 DNA sequence: TGTGCCAGCAGCACTAACAGGGAAGGATACAATGAGCAGTTCTTC.

This clonotype was seen ten or more times. The chain uses TRBV6-5 and TRBJ2-3, with a weak D call TRBD2 (5 bases). Trimming stripped 0 bases from V and 4 bases from J, with 8 bases between. Germline V lookup: CDR1 MNHEY, CDR2 SVGAGI. The CDR3 covers 14 residues. Written as DNA, the CDR3 is TGTGCCAGCAGTTACTCTTTCGGGGCAGATACGCAGTATTTT. Translation: CASSYSFGADTQYF.

In this sample, this clonotype turned up many times. Written as DNA, the CDR3 is TGTGCCAGCAGCCCCCATAATGAAAACATTCAGTACTTC. Its protein is CASSPHNENIQYF. The chain couples TRBV3-1 to TRBJ2-4; D is ambiguous. Between the trimmed V and J ends, which lost 4 bases and 5 bases, there was a span of 9 bases. Germline V gene data show CDR1 as LGHDT and CDR2 as YNNKEL (reference sequence). The CDR3 has 13 amino acids.

The table lists this clonotype with many counts. The J gene is TRBJ2-5, the V gene TRBV20-1; 10 bases line up with TRBD2. The V and J ends lost 7 bases and 2 bases, in that order; junction bases with no gene match: 10. The CDR3 covers 15 residues. Germline CDR1 and CDR2: DFQATT and SNEGSKA (reference sequence). The DNA for the CDR3 is TGCAGTGTGGGAGCTAGCGGGGGCTATCAAGAGACCCAGTACTTC. It specifies CSVGASGGYQETQYF.

The V and J genes are TRBV29-1 and TRBJ1-1, with a possible D match to TRBD1 (6 bases). The CDR3 is 12 residues long. Trimming shortened V by 7 bases and J by 1 base, and 10 bases separated the two germline ends. Germline V gene sequence: CDR1 SQVTM, CDR2 ANQGSEA. The CDR3 loop reads CSGGRGNTEAFF. Here the CDR3 DNA reads TGCAGCGGAGGCAGGGGGAACACTGAAGCTTTCTTT.

The V gene is TRBV19, the J gene TRBJ1-4, with 8 bases aligning to TRBD1. Germline values: CDR1 LNHDA, CDR2 SQIVND (reference sequence). The CDR3 has 16 residues. Trimming removed 3 bases from V and 6 bases from J; junction bases left unmatched: 9. The DNA for the CDR3 is TGTGCCAGTAGTATCGGGTTGAAGGACAGGGATGAAAAACTGTTTTTT. This translates into CASSIGLKDRDEKLFF.

This clonotype was recorded at least ten times. The rearrangement joins TRBV28 to TRBJ2-1; no clear D. The CDR3 has 18 residues. Germline CDR1 is MDHEN and CDR2 is SYDVKM. V was pared by 3 bases and J by 0 bases, with 18 bases between. CDR3 sequence (DNA): TGTGCCAGCAGTTTCCCATCGGCCGGTGGCAGCTCCTACAATGAGCAGTTCTTC. Its protein product is CASSFPSAGGSSYNEQFF.

This clonotype came up a few times. This chain connects TRBV6-1 to TRBJ1-2, with 11 bases aligning to TRBD1. V shed 6 bases, J shed 2 bases, and the junction held 8 bases outside the gene matches. Germline V gene data show CDR1 as MNHNS and CDR2 as SASEGT. The length of the CDR3 is 16 residues. CDR3 sequence (DNA): TGTGCCAGCAGACTTCTGGACAGGGGGCCGAACTATGGCTACACCTTC. It yields the protein CASRLLDRGPNYGYTF.

This clonotype was seen at least ten times. V usage is TRBV20-1 and J usage is TRBJ2-1; D gene uncertain. Germline V gene lookup returns CDR1 DFQATT and CDR2 SNEGSKA (reference sequence). The CDR3 consists of 15 residues. V was shortened by 0 bases and J by 7 bases, with 16 bases between the two germline ends. This chain's CDR3 is CSARDYFTHFNEQFF. The DNA of the CDR3 is TGCAGTGCTAGAGATTACTTTACACACTTTAATGAGCAGTTCTTC.

At least ten counts were recorded for this clonotype. This chain links TRBV7-9 with TRBJ2-2; D is ambiguous. Trimming cost V 5 bases and J 5 bases, with 9 bases left between them. In germline, CDR1 is SEHNR, CDR2 FQNEAQ (reference sequence). The CDR3 runs 13 residues. CDR3 bases: TGTGCCAGCAGCGACGCAGGAACCGGGGAGCTGTTTTTT. Protein: CASSDAGTGELFF.

This clonotype has a count of ten or more. The rearrangement uses TRBV9 and TRBJ2-1, with 9 bases aligning to TRBD2. CDR3 length equals 17 residues. Germline CDR1 reads SGDLS; CDR2 reads YYNGEE. Germline trimming cut 0 bases from V and 7 bases from J; bases unmatched to any gene: 11. The CDR3 nucleotides are TGTGCCAGCAGCGTAGCACTAGCGGGTTACGGTCAAAATGAGCAGTTCTTC. As protein: CASSVALAGYGQNEQFF.

The sample holds many counts of this clonotype. The J gene is TRBJ2-3, the V gene TRBV7-2; 7 bases map to TRBD1. Per germline, CDR1 SGHTA and CDR2 FQGNSA. V shed 1 base, J shed 0 bases, and the junction held 4 bases outside the gene matches. The CDR3 totals 16 residues. The DNA for the CDR3 is TGTGCCAGCAGCTTAGGAGGGACAGTTAGCACAGATACGCAGTATTTT. This sequence encodes CASSLGGTVSTDTQYF.

This clonotype was found many times. The gene calls are TRBV28 and TRBJ2-1; 13 bases line up with TRBD2. V was clipped by 3 bases and J by 1 base; unmatched bases: 15. The V gene's germline CDR1 is MDHEN and CDR2 SYDVKM. The CDR3 has 21 amino acids. CDR3 nucleotides: TGTGCCAGCAGTTTCCATGTGGGGCGACTAGCGGGAGGCCCATCCTACAATGAGCAGTTCTTC. Translating gives CASSFHVGRLAGGPSYNEQFF.

In its sample, this clonotype was seen many times. This chain links TRBV15 with TRBJ2-1, with D perhaps TRBD1 (6 bases). The CDR3 has 12 residues. V dropped 5 bases and J dropped 6 bases, with 8 bases sitting between them. Germline lookup yields CDR1 LNHNV and CDR2 YYDKDF (reference sequence). CDR3 DNA: TGTGCCACCAGCTTCAGGGGCAATGAGCAGTTCTTC. Amino acids: CATSFRGNEQFF.

This clonotype was seen ten or more times. The chain carries TRBV7-2 and TRBJ1-1; 7 bases match TRBD1. The germline gives CDR1 SGHTA, CDR2 FQGNSA. This CDR3 is 14 amino acids long. J gave up 4 bases and V 2 bases, and 4 bases lay outside the gene matches. The DNA for the CDR3 is TGTGCCAGCAGCTTACGTCGACAGGGCACTGAAGCTTTCTTT. Protein product: CASSLRRQGTEAFF.

At least ten counts were recorded for this clonotype. The chain combines TRBV28 with TRBJ2-1; D remains ambiguous. The CDR3 covers 12 residues. The germline V gene encodes CDR1 MDHEN and CDR2 SYDVKM. Trimming took 7 bases from V and 4 from J, leaving 8 bases between them. The CDR3 region is CASTSRYNEQFF. CDR3 DNA sequence: TGTGCCAGCACAAGCAGATACAATGAGCAGTTCTTC.

This clonotype was observed at least ten times. The chain recombines TRBV28 with TRBJ2-3; TRBD2 aligns across 12 bases. The germline V gene encodes CDR1 MDHEN and CDR2 SYDVKM. The CDR3 covers 19 residues. J was trimmed by 5 bases and V by 5 bases; bases with no gene match: 17. The DNA for the CDR3 is TGTGCCAGCAGTCTAATACTAGCGGGAGGATCCCGTTCCCAAGATACGCAGTATTTT. Translation gives CASSLILAGGSRSQDTQYF.

The J gene is TRBJ1-1, the V gene TRBV11-1, with a tentative D call TRBD1 (6 bases). The V gene lost 5 bases and the J gene lost 0 bases, with 22 bases spanning the gap. Germline CDR1 is SGHAT and CDR2 is FQDESV (reference sequence). The CDR3 has 18 residues. CDR3 sequence: CASSQRSRGNGVNTEAFF. Written as DNA, the CDR3 is TGTGCCAGCAGCCAACGTTCCAGGGGAAATGGGGTGAACACTGAAGCTTTCTTT. Based on the CDR3 plus reference TRBV11-1 and TRBJ1-1, the full variable domain is EAEVAQSPRYKITEKSQAVAFWCDPISGHATLYWYRQILGQGPELLVQFQDESVVDDSQLPKDRFSAERLKGVDSTLKIQPAELGDSAMYLCASSQRSRGNGVNTEAFFGQGTRLTVV.